The source of this TCR beta chain is a study of blood T cell repertoires in COVID-19. Study as a whole: Spain, Italy and the United States supplied samples that represented acute and convalescent COVID-19.

This clone was found a few times. Germline assignment: CDR1 WNHNN and CDR2 SYGVQD (reference sequence). After removal of 8 bases from V and 3 bases from J, the junction contained 5 bases not matched to a gene. CDR3 length equals 13 residues. Measured with immunoSEQ multiplex PCR; TCRdb has only the in-frame clones, and not every one. Here the sample spans 300,000 or so clones, 80% to 95% being singletons. Recruitment covered fewer than 25 US areas and drew participants whose ages spanned roughly 18 to 95 years. For recovered donors of Cohort 3, there were two negative PCRs, clearance, or symptom resolution.

This receptor was identified in a woman aged 25 to 39 who had recovered from COVID-19. The chain couples TRBV10-1 to TRBJ2-7; 9 positions agree with TRBD1. The sample consisted of PBMCs or T cells enriched from blood (not recorded which). The CDR3: CASATGQGYEQYF. For the CDR3, the DNA is TGCGCCAGCGCCACGGGACAGGGCTACGAGCAGTACTTC.